Listed below are T cell receptor beta chains from one sample, sequenced in a study of OX40 agonist ivuxolimab in advanced cancers. Assay: immunoSEQ multiplex PCR; the TCRdb copy retains only in-frame clones and omits some. The profile shows 60,000 to 65,000 clones, around four fifths of them singletons. The input for sequencing was CD4+ or CD8+ T cells sorted from blood, taken in a trial of the OX40 agonist ivuxolimab. These receptor sequences come from an adult with an advanced solid tumor such as melanoma, head and neck, liver or kidney cancer. Each CDR3 is given with its conserved first and last residue.

CDR3aa: CASRRQGGNQPQHF; v_gene: TRBV6-5; j_gene: TRBJ1-5
CDR3aa: CASSYGGSNTEAFF; v_gene: TRBV6-5; j_gene: TRBJ1-1
CDR3aa: CARRWDETPQHF; v_gene: TRBV7-3; j_gene: TRBJ1-5
CDR3aa: CASSLLGSTDTQYF; v_gene: TRBV5-5; j_gene: TRBJ2-3
CDR3aa: CASSGQGGSGNQPQHF; v_gene: TRBV19; j_gene: TRBJ1-5
CDR3aa: CASSSGQGFGETQYF; v_gene: TRBV7-8; j_gene: TRBJ2-5
CDR3aa: CASSLVPPPNTGELFF; v_gene: TRBV5-1; j_gene: TRBJ2-2
CDR3aa: CASSPGFRNQPQHF; v_gene: TRBV6-5; j_gene: TRBJ1-5
CDR3aa: CASSLVAGRDYGYTF; v_gene: TRBV5-6; j_gene: TRBJ1-2
CDR3aa: CASSLGLGGRYEQYF; v_gene: TRBV9; j_gene: TRBJ2-7
CDR3aa: CASSLESSQETQYF; v_gene: TRBV5-4; j_gene: TRBJ2-5
CDR3aa: CASSIGMTDQPQHF; v_gene: TRBV19; j_gene: TRBJ1-5
CDR3aa: CASSGVGGNVNTEAFF; v_gene: TRBV2; j_gene: TRBJ1-1
CDR3aa: CASSLVVDNEQFF; v_gene: TRBV5-1; j_gene: TRBJ2-1
CDR3aa: CASSSSLGAGNTEAFF; v_gene: TRBV28; j_gene: TRBJ1-1
CDR3aa: CASSLASQGRGYTF; v_gene: TRBV5-1; j_gene: TRBJ1-2
CDR3aa: CASSYFRTGGTGELFF; v_gene: TRBV6-5; j_gene: TRBJ2-2
CDR3aa: CASSRFGGLNTEAFF; v_gene: TRBV14; j_gene: TRBJ1-1
CDR3aa: CASRQSQPQHF; v_gene: TRBV28; j_gene: TRBJ1-5
CDR3aa: CASRTGTSFYNEQFF; v_gene: TRBV28; j_gene: TRBJ2-1
CDR3aa: CATGDRGEAEQYF; v_gene: TRBV19; j_gene: TRBJ2-7
CDR3aa: CASSYGGGYTF; v_gene: TRBV7-9; j_gene: TRBJ1-2
CDR3aa: CASSEAPSFNEKLFF; v_gene: TRBV2; j_gene: TRBJ1-4
CDR3aa: CASSAVPVMNTEAFF; v_gene: TRBV9; j_gene: TRBJ1-1
CDR3aa: CASSLVQSTGELFF; v_gene: TRBV11-1; j_gene: TRBJ2-2
CDR3aa: CASSLDGNTGELFF; v_gene: TRBV7-2; j_gene: TRBJ2-2